A single T cell receptor beta chain is shown here with its context. Antigen: not known. This sample is part of a study of T-cell reconstitution after alpha-beta-depleted transplantation in children. The CDR3 totals 13 residues. Germline CDR1 is SGHRS and CDR2 is YFSETQ. V lost 6 bases to trimming and J lost 4 bases, with 13 bases between them. Overall study results and limits: Reports say that about two months after transplant, the alpha-beta T cells came out of several hundred graft clones that had expanded. One year post-transplant, T-cell counts and diversity were largely derived from T cells produced anew. TCRbeta diversity was high at day 60 in some patients (a result of surviving recipient T cells and thymic progenitors).

The authors prepared the TCRbeta library with unique molecular identifiers. One entry per CDR3 protein results from TCRdb running MiXCR on the PCR reads. Of about 460,000 distinct CDR3 sequences listed, roughly 10% are singletons. The genes are TRBV5-1 and TRBJ1-1; D is possibly TRBD1 (5 bases). Sequencing used PBMCs, mostly from graft donor cells, obtained 180 days after TCRalphabeta/CD19-depleted stem cell transplant. This TCR was recovered from a female patient between 2 and 15 years old who had a stem cell transplant for aplastic anemia, so the T cells may come from the graft donor. The DNA for the CDR3 is TGCGCCAGCATGTGGGGTGGGGGCACTGAAGCTTTCTTT. The encoded protein is CASMWGGGTEAFF.